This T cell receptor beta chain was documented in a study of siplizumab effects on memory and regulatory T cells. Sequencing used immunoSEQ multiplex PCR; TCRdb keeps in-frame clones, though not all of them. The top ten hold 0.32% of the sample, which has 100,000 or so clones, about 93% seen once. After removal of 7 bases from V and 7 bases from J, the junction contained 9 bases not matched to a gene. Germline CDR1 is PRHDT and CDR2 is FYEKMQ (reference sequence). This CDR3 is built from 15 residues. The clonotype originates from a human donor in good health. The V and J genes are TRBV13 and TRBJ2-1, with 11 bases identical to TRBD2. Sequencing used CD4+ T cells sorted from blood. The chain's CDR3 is CASTVAGGRWNEQFF. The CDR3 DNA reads TGTGCCAGCACGGTAGCGGGGGGGCGGTGGAATGAGCAGTTCTTC.